This is a list of T cell receptor beta chains from one sample in a study of cytomegalovirus exposure and HLA in healthy donors. TCRdb's copy holds only in-frame clones and misses some; the assay was immunoSEQ multiplex PCR. Of some 170,000 clones in the sample, around 86% were seen once. Sequenced: PBMCs. These receptors all stem from a man between 18 and 35 years old in good health and CMV-seropositive. Each CDR3 is given with its conserved first and last residue.

>TRBV11-3|TRBJ1-6
CASSRGQNNSPLHF
>TRBV7-2|TRBJ1-2
CASSLEGGQNYGYTF
>TRBV9|TRBJ2-3
CASSLGIRGGPDTQYF
>TRBV9|TRBJ2-1
CASSVGGSGDEQFF
>TRBV5-1|TRBJ2-1
CASSLTAAVSYNEQFF
>TRBV7-9|TRBJ1-5
CASSLQGAGQPQHF
>TRBV7-2|TRBJ2-7
CASSLGAGNYEQYF
>TRBV7-8|TRBJ2-1
CASIAMAYNEQFF
>TRBV2|TRBJ2-7
CASSTRAGAEQYF
>TRBV28|TRBJ2-3
CATQGDYTQYF
>TRBV9|TRBJ2-7
CASSVGTDRAYEQYF
>TRBV21-1|TRBJ2-1
CASSNSTGGLAGVYEQFF
>TRBV19|TRBJ2-7
CASSTSMAYEQYF
>TRBV10-3|TRBJ2-7
CATLLSGGGGGHEQYF
>TRBV27|TRBJ2-7
CASSLGQLLPQYF
>TRBV9|TRBJ1-2
CASSGTYGYTF
>TRBV4-3|TRBJ2-7
CASSQELWASGRLNEQYF
>TRBV5-8|TRBJ1-6
CASSLGRENSPLHF
>TRBV27|TRBJ2-7
CASSRGYSYEQYF
>TRBV5-5|TRBJ1-1
CASSLGGEEAFF
>TRBV15|TRBJ1-3
CATSRDPAYRGENTIYF
>TRBV9|TRBJ1-2
CASSVGRDRVFGYTF
>TRBV30|TRBJ2-7
CAWSQGYEQYF
>TRBV7-9|TRBJ2-6
CASSLTDSGANVLTF
>TRBV2|TRBJ1-3
CASRTGSSGNTIYF
>TRBV2|TRBJ1-5
CASSESWTVLRGPQHF
>TRBV11-2|TRBJ2-6
CASSSIQGAPGANVLTF
>TRBV7-8|TRBJ1-5
CASSRVQGTGWKRGQPQHF
>TRBV28|TRBJ1-5
CASSLSDRTPQHF
>TRBV6-6|TRBJ1-1
CASSYQTEAFF
>TRBV28|TRBJ1-5
CASSTTGGGNQPQHF
>TRBV18|TRBJ1-5
CASSHDRSNQPQHF
>TRBV13|TRBJ2-3
CASSFHGSQGGTQYF
>TRBV9|TRBJ2-1
CASSVAHSSGSYNEQFF
>TRBV5-8|TRBJ2-3
CASSLFLGVAADTQYF
>TRBV27|TRBJ1-5
CASSFGVKQPQHF
>TRBV7-2|TRBJ2-7
CASSLEDRAGSYEQYF
>TRBV2|TRBJ1-6
CASNKEGYNSPLHF
>TRBV7-9|TRBJ1-6
CASSWRTGTGMAPLHF
>TRBV4-3|TRBJ2-5
CASSQDIWGSRGTQYF
>TRBV5-1|TRBJ2-7
CASSGGQRTYEQYF
>TRBV5-6|TRBJ1-2
CASSLGGSYGYTF
>TRBV6-1|TRBJ2-2
CASTLAGEGGELFF
>TRBV28|TRBJ2-3
CASSLAGGQDTQYF
>TRBV10-3|TRBJ1-5
CAISDPEGDPFNQPQHF
>TRBV7-9|TRBJ2-2
CASLTGELFF
>TRBV7-2|TRBJ2-1
CASSLAYEQFF
>TRBV19|TRBJ1-1
CASIGLLRVGTEAFF
>TRBV11-2|TRBJ2-7
CASSPRDRGMYEQYF
>TRBV23-1|TRBJ1-5
CASSQIRDRGPKGAQPQHF
>TRBV27|TRBJ1-1
CASSPGKTEAFF
>TRBV29-1|TRBJ2-7
CSVSGAAYYEQYF
>TRBV27|TRBJ2-7
CASSPRTLEYEQYF
>TRBV5-1|TRBJ2-1
CASSLSPVGVNEQFF
>TRBV28|TRBJ1-2
CASSLWDRGFDGYTF